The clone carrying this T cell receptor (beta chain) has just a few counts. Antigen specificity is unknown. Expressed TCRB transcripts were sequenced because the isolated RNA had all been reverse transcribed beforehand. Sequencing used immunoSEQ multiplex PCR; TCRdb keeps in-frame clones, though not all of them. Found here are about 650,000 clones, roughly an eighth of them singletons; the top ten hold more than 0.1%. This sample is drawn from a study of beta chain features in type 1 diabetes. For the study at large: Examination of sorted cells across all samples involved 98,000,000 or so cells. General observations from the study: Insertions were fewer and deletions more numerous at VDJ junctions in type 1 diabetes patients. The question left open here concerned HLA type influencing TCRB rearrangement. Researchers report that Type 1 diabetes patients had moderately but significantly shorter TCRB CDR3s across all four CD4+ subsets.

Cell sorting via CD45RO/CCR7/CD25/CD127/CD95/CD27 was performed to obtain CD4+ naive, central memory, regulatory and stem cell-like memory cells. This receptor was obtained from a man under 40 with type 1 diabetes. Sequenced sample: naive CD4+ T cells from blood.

The CDR3 coding sequence is TGTGCCAGCAGTTACTGGATAGCGGAAAAACTGTTTTTT. Residues: CASSYWIAEKLFF. V gene TRBV6-6 combines with J gene TRBJ1-4; D remains ambiguous. The CDR3 sequence is 13 residues long. V lost 1 base and J lost 8, with 8 bases in between. The germline V gene has CDR1 MNHNY and CDR2 SVGAGI (reference sequence).